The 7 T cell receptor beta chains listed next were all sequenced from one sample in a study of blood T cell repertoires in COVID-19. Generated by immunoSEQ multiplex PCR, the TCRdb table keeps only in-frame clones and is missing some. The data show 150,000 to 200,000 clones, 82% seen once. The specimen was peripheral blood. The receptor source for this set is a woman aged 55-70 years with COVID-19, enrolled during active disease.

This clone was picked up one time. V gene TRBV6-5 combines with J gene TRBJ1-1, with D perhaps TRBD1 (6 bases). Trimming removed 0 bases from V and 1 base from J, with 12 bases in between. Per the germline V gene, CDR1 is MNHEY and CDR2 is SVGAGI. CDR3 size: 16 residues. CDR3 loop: CASSYSTTGRNTEAFF. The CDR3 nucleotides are TGTGCCAGCAGTTACTCGACGACAGGAAGGAACACTGAAGCTTTCTTT.

The CDR3 bases are TGTGCCAGCAGACGGCAGGGGGTGGGTGAAGCTTTCTTT. Its protein product is CASRRQGVGEAFF. The gene calls are TRBV11-2 and TRBJ1-1; 7 nucleotides match TRBD1. V shed 6 bases and J 7 bases; nucleotides not matched to a gene: 8. The CDR3 totals 13 residues. Germline values: CDR1 SGHAT, CDR2 FQNNGV.

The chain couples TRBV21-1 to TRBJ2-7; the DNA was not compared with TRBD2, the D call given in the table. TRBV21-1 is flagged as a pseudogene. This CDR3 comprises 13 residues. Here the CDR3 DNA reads TGTGCCAGCAGACAACGACGGGACTACGAGCAGTACGTC. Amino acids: CASRQRRDYEQYV.

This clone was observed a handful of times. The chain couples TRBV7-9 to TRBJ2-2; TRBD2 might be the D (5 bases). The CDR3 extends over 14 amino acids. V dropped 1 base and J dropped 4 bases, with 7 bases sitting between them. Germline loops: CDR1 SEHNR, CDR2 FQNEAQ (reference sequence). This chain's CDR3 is CASSLGAGTGELFF. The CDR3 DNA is TGTGCCAGCAGCTTAGGGGCGGGCACCGGGGAGCTGTTTTTT. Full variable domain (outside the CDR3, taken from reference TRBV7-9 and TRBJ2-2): DTGVSQNPRHKITKRGQNVTFRCDPISEHNRLYWYRQTLGQGPEFLTYFQNEAQLEKSRLLSDRFSAERPKGSFSTLEIQRTEQGDSAMYLCASSLGAGTGELFFGEGSRLTVL.

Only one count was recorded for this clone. CDR3 protein: CASSTNTGGFSGNTIYF. The CDR3 DNA reads TGTGCCAGTAGTACGAACACAGGGGGCTTTTCTGGAAACACCATATATTTT. The V and J genes are TRBV19 and TRBJ1-3; the match to TRBD1 covers 9 bases. Trimming cost V 4 bases and J 1 base; bases outside gene matches: 8. Looked up from germline, CDR1 is LNHDA and CDR2 is SQIVND (reference sequence). The CDR3 extends over 17 amino acids.

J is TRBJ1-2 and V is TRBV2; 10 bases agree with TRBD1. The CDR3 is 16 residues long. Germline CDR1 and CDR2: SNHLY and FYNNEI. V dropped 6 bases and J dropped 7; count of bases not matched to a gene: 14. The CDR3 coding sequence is TGTGCCAGCAGACATTCAGGGGGACAGGGGTTAAGTGGCTACACCTTC. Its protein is CASRHSGGQGLSGYTF.

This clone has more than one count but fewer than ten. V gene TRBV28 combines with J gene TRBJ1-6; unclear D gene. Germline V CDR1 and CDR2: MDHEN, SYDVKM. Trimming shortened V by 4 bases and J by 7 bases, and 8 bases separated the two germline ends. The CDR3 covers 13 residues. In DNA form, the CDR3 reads TGTGCCAGCAGTTCCCCCCCAAATTCACCCCTCCACTTT. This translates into CASSSPPNSPLHF.